The clone carrying this TCR beta chain has more than one count but fewer than ten. This CDR3 is also generated by other DNA sequences in the sample. This PCR relied on a set of 60 Vbeta primers and 13 Jbeta primers. This table comes from immunoSEQ multiplex PCR, and its TCRdb copy is limited to in-frame clones, with some not included. The repertoire holds 84,000 or so clones, with around 62% as singletons. This sample is drawn from a study of cytomegalovirus exposure and HLA in healthy donors. Sequenced input: PBMCs. The receptor's source is a woman aged 25 to 39 in good health and CMV-seropositive.

CDR3 nucleotides: TGTGCCAGCAGCTTCAGGGAGAACACTGAAGCTTTCTTT. This translates into CASSFRENTEAFF. The chain joins TRBV9 to TRBJ1-1; TRBD1 is a possible D gene (5 bases). Deletions cut 4 bases from V and 1 base from J, with 8 bases between. The CDR3 length is 13 residues. Germline V lookup: CDR1 SGDLS, CDR2 YYNGEE.